The 12 T cell receptor beta chains in this list originate from one sample, sequenced in a study of T cell responses to AZD1222 COVID-19 vaccine. Some clones are missing from TCRdb's copy, which holds only in-frame ones; the method was immunoSEQ multiplex PCR. This repertoire includes about 140,000 clones. Input material: peripheral blood. These TCRs come from an adult in good health.

Comments on this clone: The sample has other DNA sequences that encode this CDR3 too. The rearrangement uses TRBV10-3 and TRBJ2-7; 7 bases align to TRBD2. With 8 bases clipped from V and 1 base from J, the junction kept 14 bases outside the gene matches. The germline V gene has CDR1 ENHRY and CDR2 SYGVKD. This CDR3 has 16 residues. The CDR3 DNA sequence: TGTGCCATCTCTGGGGGGGAGGGTAGGAGGTCCTACGAGCAGTACTTC. Amino acids: CAISGGEGRRSYEQYF.

The chain employs TRBV19 and TRBJ2-3, with 7 positions matching TRBD2. Trimming cost V 6 bases and J 5 bases; bases outside gene matches: 14. In germline, CDR1 is LNHDA, CDR2 SQIVND (reference sequence). CDR3 length: 16 residues. This CDR3 reads CASSRWASGAGDTQYF. CDR3 DNA: TGTGCCAGTAGCAGATGGGCGAGCGGGGCGGGAGATACGCAGTATTTT.

This chain connects TRBV14 to TRBJ1-6; tentatively, D is TRBD1 (6 bases). Trimming left V 5 bases short and J 6 bases short, with 14 bases between. The germline gives CDR1 SGHDN, CDR2 FVKESK. This CDR3 spans 15 amino acids. This chain's CDR3 is CASSSETGPNSPLHF. The DNA for the CDR3 is TGTGCCAGCAGCAGCGAGACAGGACCTAATTCACCCCTCCACTTT.

This chain joins TRBV6-5 and TRBJ2-1; TRBD1 matches 8 bases. The CDR3 is made up of 16 amino acids. V gave up 2 bases and J gave up 9 bases; unmatched junction bases: 12. Germline lookup yields CDR1 MNHEY and CDR2 SVGAGI. CDR3 in amino acids: CASSYNPDRVDVEQFF. In DNA, the CDR3 is TGTGCCAGCAGTTACAATCCGGACAGGGTAGATGTTGAGCAGTTCTTC.

This chain joins TRBV3-1 (or the pseudogene TRBV3-2) and TRBJ1-4; 9 bases are shared with TRBD1. V shed 4 bases, J shed 8 bases, and the junction held 11 bases outside the gene matches. The CDR3 has 16 amino acids. Germline assignment: CDR1 LGHDT and CDR2 YNNKEL (reference sequence). The CDR3 sequence: CASSPSGTGKGEKLFF. The CDR3 DNA follows: TGTGCCAGCAGCCCTTCCGGGACAGGGAAGGGCGAAAAACTGTTTTTT.

As regards this clone: The sample contains more than one DNA sequence encoding this CDR3. The rearrangement joins TRBV5-1 to TRBJ1-3, with D possibly TRBD1 on 6 matching bases. The CDR3 loop spans 14 amino acids. The germline V gene has CDR1 SGHRS and CDR2 YFSETQ. V was clipped by 2 bases and J by 1 base, with 7 bases between them. The CDR3 protein is CASSLQGSGNTIYF. Written as DNA, the CDR3 is TGCGCCAGCAGCTTACAGGGTTCTGGAAACACCATATATTTT.

The gene calls are TRBV6-5 and TRBJ2-5, with D hard to call. V was clipped by 11 bases and J by 0 bases, with 16 bases between them. The CDR3 loop spans 14 amino acids. The germline CDR1 and CDR2 sequences are MNHEY and SVGAGI. The CDR3 is CAGPSGGDQETQYF. Written as DNA, the CDR3 is TGTGCCGGACCTTCAGGCGGAGACCAAGAGACCCAGTACTTC.

The chain joins TRBV5-5 to TRBJ2-2; tentatively, D is TRBD2 (6 bases). V lost 4 bases and J lost 5, with 15 bases in between. CDR1 is SGHKS and CDR2 is YYEKEE in the germline V gene (reference sequence). The CDR3 extends over 15 amino acids. CDR3: CASSPTGEVTGELFF. The CDR3 nucleotides are TGTGCCAGCAGCCCCACCGGGGAGGTGACCGGGGAGCTGTTTTTT.

The chain recombines TRBV27 with TRBJ2-3; D may be TRBD2 (6 bases). V was pared by 8 bases and J by 5 bases, with 17 bases between. CDR3 length equals 14 residues. Germline-derived CDR1 and CDR2 are MNHEY and SMNVEV (reference sequence). The CDR3: CASRPGLPRDTQYF. The CDR3 nucleotides read TGTGCCAGCCGTCCGGGACTGCCCCGAGATACGCAGTATTTT.

The genes are TRBV5-1 and TRBJ1-4; 9 bases map to TRBD1. Germline loops: CDR1 SGHRS, CDR2 YFSETQ. The CDR3 has 16 residues. Unmatched junction bases numbered 12, after V lost 4 bases and J lost 8 bases. CDR3: CASSPQLGQGGEKLFF. CDR3 nucleotide sequence: TGCGCCAGCAGCCCGCAGCTGGGACAGGGAGGGGAAAAACTGTTTTTT.

This sequence joins TRBV5-6 and TRBJ1-6, with a tentative D call TRBD1 (6 bases). V lost 4 bases and J 5 bases, leaving 22 bases between the germline ends. CDR3 length equals 18 residues. Germline V gene data show CDR1 as SGHDT and CDR2 as YYEEEE. CDR3 nucleotides: TGTGCCAGCAGCGTGCCGGCACAGGGACCTGACAATAATTCACCCCTCCACTTT. This codes for CASSVPAQGPDNNSPLHF. Full variable domain (rest looked up from reference TRBV5-6 and TRBJ1-6): DAGVTQSPTHLIKTRGQQVTLRCSPKSGHDTVSWYQQALGQGPQFIFQYYEEEERQRGNFPDRFSGHQFPNYSSELNVNALLLGDSALYLCASSVPAQGPDNNSPLHFGNGTRLTVT.

This rearrangement joins TRBV30 to TRBJ2-2; TRBD1 matches at 9 bases. V shed 8 bases, J shed 6 bases, and the junction held 13 bases outside the gene matches. Germline values: CDR1 GTSNPN, CDR2 SVGIG (reference sequence). The CDR3 is 15 residues long. The CDR3 DNA follows: TGTGCCCAGTCCGGGACAGGGATTTTCGCCGGGGAGCTGTTTTTT. Protein sequence: CAQSGTGIFAGELFF.